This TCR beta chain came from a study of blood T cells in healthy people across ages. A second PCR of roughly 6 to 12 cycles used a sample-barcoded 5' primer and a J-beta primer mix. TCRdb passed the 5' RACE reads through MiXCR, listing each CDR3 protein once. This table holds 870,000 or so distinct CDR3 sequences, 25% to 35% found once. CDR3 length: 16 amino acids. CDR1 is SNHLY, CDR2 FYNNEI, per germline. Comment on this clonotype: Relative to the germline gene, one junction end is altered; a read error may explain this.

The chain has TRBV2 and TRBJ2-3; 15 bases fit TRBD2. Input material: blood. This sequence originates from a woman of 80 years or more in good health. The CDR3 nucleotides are TGTGCCAGCACCACGGGACTAGCGGGGGGTCCAGATCCGCAGTATTTT. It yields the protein CASTTGLAGGPDPQYF.